One sample yielded the 25 T cell receptor beta chains listed below, sequenced in a study of T cells in Graves' hyperthyroidism and ophthalmopathy. Amplification of TCR beta CDR3 regions used RNA as the template. The primer set for the first-round RT-PCR of the TCR CDR3 was HTBI. TCRdb reprocessed the multiplex PCR reads via MiXCR and lists one record per CDR3 protein. The repertoire holds 400,000 to 500,000 distinct CDR3 sequences, with roughly an eighth as singletons. Sample: blood. The receptor set was obtained from a woman younger than 35 with Graves' hyperthyroidism.

This clonotype came up many times. The rearrangement links TRBV12-3 or TRBV12-4 to TRBJ2-3, with 9 bases that match TRBD2. V dropped 1 base and J dropped 6; count of bases not matched to a gene: 5. This CDR3 is built from 15 residues. CDR3: CASSLGGRAGDTQYF. Written as DNA, the CDR3 is TGTGCCAGCAGTTTAGGCGGGAGGGCCGGGGATACGCAGTATTTT.

This clonotype has a count of ten or more. The chain has TRBV27 and TRBJ2-1; 8 bases map to TRBD2. The CDR3 has 13 amino acids. Looked up from germline, CDR1 is MNHEY and CDR2 is SMNVEV (reference sequence). The trim removed 3 bases at V and 14 bases at J, leaving 9 bases unmatched. The CDR3, as DNA: TGTGCCAGCAGTTTGGCTAGCGGGCTCTGGGAGTTCTTC. Translation gives CASSLASGLWEFF.

The chain employs TRBV5-6 and TRBJ2-2; 10 bases are shared with TRBD2. Trimming at V came to 7 bases and at J to 10 bases, leaving 13 bases not matched to a gene. The CDR3 has 15 residues. Germline V gene sequence: CDR1 SGHDT, CDR2 YYEEEE. The CDR3 here is CASLEVAGGQEELFF. The CDR3 DNA is TGTGCCAGCTTGGAGGTAGCGGGAGGCCAAGAGGAGCTGTTTTTT. Filled out from reference TRBV5-6 and TRBJ2-2, the complete variable domain reads DAGVTQSPTHLIKTRGQQVTLRCSPKSGHDTVSWYQQALGQGPQFIFQYYEEEERQRGNFPDRFSGHQFPNYSSELNVNALLLGDSALYLCASLEVAGGQEELFFGEGSRLTVL.

The chain is built from TRBV29-1 and TRBJ2-2; D unresolved. The germline gives CDR1 SQVTM, CDR2 ANQGSEA. This CDR3 comprises 12 residues. The V and J ends lost 4 bases and 3 bases respectively, with 6 bases between them. The DNA of the CDR3 is TGCAGCGTTGTCTGGGACACCGGGGAGCTGTTTTTT. Its translation is CSVVWDTGELFF.

This clonotype has at least ten counts. The V call is TRBV18, the J call TRBJ1-1; D is perhaps TRBD1 (5 bases). Germline values: CDR1 KGHSH, CDR2 LQKENI. CDR3 length: 16 residues. Between the trimmed V and J ends, which lost 3 bases and 2 bases, there was a span of 16 bases. Here the CDR3 reads CASSPDRQGLNTEAFF. The DNA for the CDR3 is TGTGCCAGCTCACCGGATCGGCAGGGCCTCAACACTGAAGCTTTCTTT.

This clonotype has a count of ten or more. The V call is TRBV6-1, the J call TRBJ1-1, with D unresolved. Looked up from germline, CDR1 is MNHNS and CDR2 is SASEGT. There are 12 residues in the CDR3. Trimming took 6 bases from V and 6 from J, leaving 11 bases between them. CDR3 nucleotide sequence: TGTGCCAGCAGGCCAAGGGTACCTGAAGCTTTCTTT. This translates into CASRPRVPEAFF.

This clonotype was seen many times. The CDR3 DNA reads TGTGCCAGCAGTCCCGGAAGCGCGGCGGCCCTCTCTGGGGCCAACGTCCTGACTTTC. Encoded protein: CASSPGSAAALSGANVLTF. V is TRBV12-3 or TRBV12-4 and J is TRBJ2-6; no firm D call. V lost 5 bases to trimming and J lost 0 bases, with 20 bases between them. The CDR3 length is 19 residues.

Ten or more counts support this clonotype. The chain has TRBV18 and TRBJ1-5, with 8 nucleotides matching TRBD1. The CDR3 has 15 amino acids. CDR1 and CDR2 from the germline V gene are KGHSH and LQKENI. J was trimmed by 2 bases and V by 6 bases; bases with no gene match: 6. DNA for the CDR3: TGTGCCAGCTCTCAGACAGGGGTTGGCAATCAGCCCCAGCATTTT. Protein: CASSQTGVGNQPQHF.

The rearrangement joins TRBV12-3 or TRBV12-4 to TRBJ2-7; 7 nucleotides align to TRBD2. V was clipped by 6 bases and J by 2 bases; unmatched bases: 13. CDR3 length: 16 residues. The DNA of the CDR3 is TGTGCCAGCAGCCCTCTACGTCGGGGGGACCCCTACGAGCAGTACTTC. Its translation is CASSPLRRGDPYEQYF.

This clonotype was counted at least ten times. The chain recombines TRBV29-1 with TRBJ2-3; D uncertain. V shed 2 bases and J shed 4 bases, with 4 bases lying between them. Per germline, CDR1 SQVTM and CDR2 ANQGSEA. The CDR3 is 11 amino acids. Here the CDR3 DNA reads TGCAGCGTTGAAAGGGCAGATACGCAGTATTTT. It codes for CSVERADTQYF.

Worth noting for this clonotype: One junction end does not reproduce the germline sequence, and a read error may be involved. The chain has TRBV5-4 and TRBJ1-1, with D maybe TRBD1 (5 bases). This CDR3 is built from 14 residues. Germline-derived CDR1 and CDR2 are SGHNT and YYREEE (reference sequence). The CDR3 region has the DNA TGTGCCAGCGGCTTGGCCTTGGGGGGTTCGGGAGCTTTCTTT. It encodes CASGLALGGSGAFF.

This clonotype was seen repeatedly, ten times or more. This chain links TRBV13 with TRBJ2-1; TRBD2 is a possible D gene (5 bases). The germline V gene encodes CDR1 PRHDT and CDR2 FYEKMQ (reference sequence). The CDR3 has 18 residues. Trimming left V 4 bases short and J 7 bases short, with 26 bases between. DNA of the CDR3: TGTGCCAGCAGCTCCACTCTTCGGGATTTGCGTCGGAGTAATGAGCAGTTCTTC. Amino acid sequence: CASSSTLRDLRRSNEQFF.

About this clonotype: A read error may explain this, as a much larger clone is one base away. This chain connects TRBV19 to TRBJ2-3; D is undetermined. V was clipped by 3 bases and J by 1 base, with 8 bases between them. There are 14 residues in the CDR3. CDR1 and CDR2 (germline): LNHDA, SQIVND (reference sequence). The CDR3 sequence is CASSMEIRTDTQYF. The CDR3 region has the DNA TGTGCCAGTAGTATGGAGATACGCACAGATACGCAGTATTTT.

V gene TRBV10-3 combines with J gene TRBJ2-5; 10 bases map to TRBD2. Trimming cost V 6 bases and J 4 bases; bases outside gene matches: 17. The germline V gene has CDR1 ENHRY and CDR2 SYGVKD. The CDR3 is made up of 18 amino acids. The CDR3 DNA reads TGTGCCATCAGCTCAGCTCGGTCTAGCGGGAGTTCTGGAGAGACCCAGTACTTC. Amino acids: CAISSARSSGSSGETQYF.

This clonotype was found many times. This sequence joins TRBV7-8 and TRBJ2-7; weak D call: TRBD2 (6 bases). Trimming took off 2 bases at V and 6 bases at J, with 11 bases between the two ends. Per the germline V gene, CDR1 is SGHVS and CDR2 is FQNEAQ. The CDR3 sequence is 13 residues long. The chain's CDR3 is CASSLMRDSEQYF. CDR3 sequence (DNA): TGTGCCAGCAGCTTAATGCGGGACTCCGAGCAGTACTTC. The full variable domain, with the rest looked up from reference TRBV7-8 and TRBJ2-7, is GAGVSQSPRYKVAKRGQDVALRCDPISGHVSLFWYQQALGQGPEFLTYFQNEAQLDKSGLPSDRFFAERPEGSVSTLKIQRTQQEDSAVYLCASSLMRDSEQYFGPGTRLTVT.

This clonotype was counted many times. This sequence joins TRBV11-2 and TRBJ2-5; 7 nucleotides agree with TRBD2. The V and J ends lost 8 bases and 5 bases, in that order; junction bases with no gene match: 14. Germline CDR1 reads SGHAT; CDR2 reads FQNNGV. There are 15 residues in the CDR3. CDR3 protein: CASGRSGDPLETQYF. Here the CDR3 DNA reads TGTGCCAGCGGCCGCAGCGGGGACCCTTTGGAGACCCAGTACTTC.

There are many counts of this clonotype. This chain links TRBV9 with TRBJ2-3; perhaps TRBD1 as D (6 bases). Germline CDR1 is SGDLS and CDR2 is YYNGEE. V was cut by 0 bases and J by 3 bases, with 11 bases left in between. The CDR3 runs to 15 residues. In DNA, the CDR3 is TGTGCCAGCAGCGTAGTTGCTAGGGGGACAGATACGCAGTATTTT. Translated: CASSVVARGTDTQYF.

There are many counts of this clonotype. The chain carries TRBV11-2 and TRBJ2-1, with 7 bases fitting TRBD1. Germline assignment: CDR1 SGHAT and CDR2 FQNNGV. The CDR3 length is 13 residues. Losses at the gene ends were 2 bases for V and 7 bases for J; bases not matched to a gene: 2. DNA for the CDR3: TGTGCCAGCAGCTTAAACAGGGGAAATGAGCAGTTCTTC. This sequence encodes CASSLNRGNEQFF.

This clonotype was observed many times. The chain carries TRBV11-3 and TRBJ2-5, with D possibly being TRBD1 (6 bases). The CDR3 consists of 15 residues. V lost 7 bases to trimming and J lost 4 bases, with 19 bases between them. Germline V gives CDR1 SGHNT, CDR2 YENEEA. The CDR3 nucleotides are TGTGCCAGCAACAATCCAACCCCAGGGGTAGAGACCCAGTACTTC. Amino acids: CASNNPTPGVETQYF.

This clonotype was seen ten or more times. The gene calls are TRBV4-1 and TRBJ2-2; D perhaps matches TRBD2 (5 bases). This CDR3 has 16 residues. Deletions cut 7 bases from V and 1 base from J, with 16 bases between. Looked up from germline, CDR1 is MGHRA and CDR2 is YSYEKL. The CDR3 DNA reads TGCGCCAGCACCCCTCTGGGAGCCGTGAACACCGGGGAGCTGTTTTTT. Protein: CASTPLGAVNTGELFF.

This clonotype was recorded many times. V usage is TRBV19 and J usage is TRBJ2-7, with 8 positions matching TRBD1. This CDR3 contains 14 residues. The germline CDR1 and CDR2 sequences are LNHDA and SQIVND (reference sequence). V shed 6 bases, J shed 5 bases, and the junction held 9 bases outside the gene matches. The CDR3 DNA follows: TGTGCCAGTAGCCAACGGACAGGGCCTAACGAGCAGTACTTC. Protein product: CASSQRTGPNEQYF.

This clonotype was detected ten times or more. This chain connects TRBV6-1 to TRBJ1-2; TRBD1 matches at 9 bases. With 5 bases clipped from V and 4 bases from J, the junction kept 14 bases outside the gene matches. The CDR3 runs to 17 residues. The germline gives CDR1 MNHNS, CDR2 SASEGT. The CDR3 loop reads CASSPGTGSVGAYGYTF. The DNA of the CDR3 is TGTGCCAGCAGTCCAGGGACAGGGAGCGTTGGGGCCTATGGCTACACCTTC.

This clonotype was counted at least ten times. The chain couples TRBV12-5 to TRBJ1-2; D not resolved. Trimming stripped 1 base from V and 4 bases from J, with 13 bases between. Germline CDR1 is LGHNT and CDR2 is FRNRAP. The CDR3 is 15 amino acids. CDR3 bases: TGTGCTAGTGGTTTGGCACGGACTAGCAGCTATGGCTACACCTTC. This gives the protein CASGLARTSSYGYTF.

This clonotype was detected ten times or more. This chain links TRBV9 with TRBJ2-7, with 8 bases matching TRBD2. CDR1 is SGDLS and CDR2 is YYNGEE in the germline V gene. The CDR3 extends over 15 amino acids. Trimming removed 0 bases from V and 4 bases from J; junction bases left unmatched: 6. The CDR3 loop reads CASSVGPAGVYEQYF. Here the CDR3 DNA reads TGTGCCAGCAGCGTAGGGCCAGCGGGAGTATACGAGCAGTACTTC.

This clonotype has at least ten counts. The rearrangement joins TRBV2 to TRBJ2-3, with TRBD1 matching 7 bases. From germline, CDR1 is SNHLY and CDR2 FYNNEI. CDR3 length: 14 amino acids. The V and J ends lost 5 bases and 7 bases, in that order; junction bases with no gene match: 9. CDR3 nucleotide sequence: TGTGCCAGCAGTCCCACCCAGACAGGGCATACGCAGTATTTT. Its translation: CASSPTQTGHTQYF.